This T cell receptor (beta chain) emerged from a study of T cell repertoires in cytomegalovirus infection. Study details: Selection of CMV epitopes for the study included recently identified HLA-C-restricted and well-studied HLA-B-restricted ones. Both CMV infection and a matching HLA type were indicated by public TCR beta signatures.

The table lists this clonotype with many counts. Its antigen is not known. TCRdb re-derived calls from the reads in MiXCR, one entry per CDR3 protein. This sample has approximately 110,000 distinct CDR3 sequences, with roughly two fifths found just once. Study-wide results and limits: Totalled public TCR beta family frequency picked out people who carried CMV plus the relevant HLA.

The clonotype was recovered from a human donor in good health (CMV status not recorded). Some clones in this sample may be carry-over from other donors' samples. The sample consisted of CD8+ T cells from cultured PBMCs, taken from culture after CMV antigen stimulation.

DNA of the CDR3: TGTGCCAGCAACCCCTTGAGGGCCTACACTGAAGCTTTCTTT. This gives the protein CASNPLRAYTEAFF. The chain recombines TRBV28 with TRBJ1-1; D gene unclear. The CDR3 is 14 amino acids. CDR1 MDHEN and CDR2 SYDVKM come from the germline V gene. Trimming removed 7 bases from V and 3 bases from J, with 15 bases in between.